Listed below are T cell receptor beta chains from one sample, sequenced in a study of blood T cell repertoires in COVID-19. TCRdb keeps only in-frame clones here, not all; method: immunoSEQ multiplex PCR. The repertoire consists of about 240,000 clones, with 70% to 90% occurring once and the leading ten covering 2.5% to 3.5%. Sample: PBMCs or T cells enriched from blood (not recorded which). The source of these receptors is a woman in her forties with acute COVID-19. CDR3s include the opening cysteine and the closing phenylalanine or tryptophan. The order of the fields is J gene, V gene, D gene, clone size, CDR3 DNA, CDR3 protein. D genes are given only for firm matches. For some rows the clone size is stated as once, few or many, or as a class when expanded; others skip it.

TRBJ2-2,TRBV11-3,-,-,TGTGCCAGCAGCTCAGGGGACGCGAACACCGGGGAGCTGTTTTTT,CASSSGDANTGELFF
TRBJ2-7,TRBV6-5,-,-,TGTGCCAGCAGTTACTCGGGTGGGCCTGAGCAGTACTTC,CASSYSGGPEQYF
TRBJ2-5,TRBV5-8,TRBD2,-,TGTGCCAGCAGCGGACGGACTAGCGGGAGGGCCCAAGAGACCCAGTACTTC,CASSGRTSGRAQETQYF
TRBJ2-3,TRBV5-1,-,-,TGCGCCAGCAGCTACGAGGTTGGGTTAGATACGCAGTATTTT,CASSYEVGLDTQYF
TRBJ1-2,TRBV6-5,-,-,TGTGCCAGCAGGGTCATTACCGGTGCGGAGGGCTACACCTTC,CASRVITGAEGYTF
TRBJ1-4,TRBV19,-,once,TGTGCCAGTAGTACAGGGTCCATGTTGGAAAAACTGTTTTTT,CASSTGSMLEKLFF
TRBJ2-5,TRBV11-2,TRBD1,-,TGTGCCAGCAGCTCAACAGACAGGGTCCGGCGAGAGACCCAGTACTTC,CASSSTDRVRRETQYF
TRBJ2-5,TRBV5-4,TRBD2,-,TGTGCCAGCAGCCAGGGACTAGCGGGAGTAGATGAGACCCAGTACTTC,CASSQGLAGVDETQYF
TRBJ2-3,TRBV11-3,TRBD2,-,TGTGCCAGCAGCCGATCTCGAGGACTAGCGGGAGGCGCAGATACGCAGTATTTT,CASSRSRGLAGGADTQYF
TRBJ1-2,TRBV5-6,TRBD1,many,TGTGCCAGCAGCTCGCACAGGGGGCGCGACTATGGCTACACCTTC,CASSSHRGRDYGYTF
TRBJ2-3,TRBV2,TRBD2,-,TGTGCCAGCAGGTGGACTAGCGGGAGTGGGTCGCGGGGCACAGATACGCAGTATTTT,CASRWTSGSGSRGTDTQYF
TRBJ2-3,TRBV2,TRBD2,-,TGTGCCAGCAGTGTAGAAGCGGGAGTGGATACGCAGTATTTT,CASSVEAGVDTQYF